Reported below is one T cell receptor (beta chain). Its antigen is unknown. No much larger clone exists at a distance of one base, and base qualities are not known. V is trimmed back by 1 base and J by 2 bases, and the junction contains 9 bases that no gene match accounts for. Inclusive of the bounding cysteine and phenylalanine, the CDR3 is 17 residues long. The retained sequence is limited to the CDR3, 51 bases, with the frame set at the first base. Taken from the germline V gene, the CDR1 and CDR2 loops are LGHNA and YNFKEQ. The entry originates in a study of graft-versus-host responses after intestinal transplantation listed by TCRdb under 2021. About the full investigation: Multivisceral, liver-intestinal, or isolated intestinal transplants were received by the recipients. To identify alloreactive clones, pre-transplant mixed lymphocyte reaction products were sequenced and then compared with unstimulated pre-transplant donor and recipient T cells. All recipients received anti-thymocyte globulin induction followed by maintenance tacrolimus and steroids for two to four years. After intestinal transplantation, graft-versus-host and host-versus-graft alloreactive T cell clones in the graft, circulation and bone marrow were tracked using bulk TCR-beta CDR3 sequencing. The cohort enrolled 24 intestinal transplant recipients, one of whom was a retransplant, and a few patients without pretransplant specimens were excluded. Rather than going through the commercial service, samples from three later patients were sequenced in-house on an Illumina MiSeq and processed with MiXCR. A peak of at least 4% donor T cells among recipient peripheral blood mononuclear cells was the definition used for donor T cell macrochimerism. The paper as a whole reports these results and caveats: Peak levels of circulating GvH clones were associated with declines in HvG clones early after transplant. In the allografts of patients with donor T cell macrochimerism, GvH to HvG T cell clonal ratios were high. GvH clones turned up in recipient bone marrow, with some appearing earlier in ileal mucosa or blood, a pattern consistent with an intestinal mucosal origin. Conclusions were limited by the relatively low number and heterogeneity of intestinal transplant patients.

Receptors were amplified or captured by the immunoSEQ multiplex PCR assay. Adaptive Biotechnologies carried out high-throughput TCR-beta CDR3 sequencing of genomic DNA for most patients. In the paper's pipeline: TCR sequencing data were retrieved from Adaptive's ImmunoSEQ software for 18 patients, whereas a few other patients were processed with MiXCR and VDJtools. Because the origin of CDR3 nucleotide sequences shared between donor and recipient could not be assigned, those sequences were removed. At least 2-fold expansion over unstimulated cells and a minimum CFSE-low frequency of 0.002% (template counts) or 0.001% (read counts) were required for clones to be classified as alloreactive. Clones were considered mappable if detected in sequenced pre-transplant spleen, lymph node, or MLR CFSE-low populations of the donor or recipient. Cumulative frequency of alloreactive clones was calculated as a percentage of all sequences weighted by copy number. Held by TCRdb, this immuneACCESS table contains in-frame sequences only and omits some clones. Under half of the omission traces to an unresolved V gene where checked; the cause of the rest is unknown. That table supplies the V and J calls and clone size; D and trimming were determined from the DNA. Present in this sample are 4,500 to 5,000 clones, about 85% of which were seen just once. The biggest ten clones account for approximately 11% of the sample.

Intraepithelial and lamina propria lymphocytes were isolated from graft specimens using dithiothreitol, EDTA incubations and collagenase D digestion. Bulk TCR-beta sequencing was performed on serial intestinal graft biopsy specimens collected as late as 600 days after transplant. The V gene is TRBV4-2 and the J gene is TRBJ2-3; TRBD2 agrees with 7 junctional bases. The receptor was isolated from a human patient who received an intestinal transplant, so some T cells may come from the graft donor. The starting material was ileum tissue, obtained 156 days after intestinal transplant. The DNA reads as follows: TGTGCCAGCAGCCAAGGGACTGGCAGCGGGACCACAGATACGCAGTATTTT. Translated, this gives CASSQGTGSGTTDTQYF.